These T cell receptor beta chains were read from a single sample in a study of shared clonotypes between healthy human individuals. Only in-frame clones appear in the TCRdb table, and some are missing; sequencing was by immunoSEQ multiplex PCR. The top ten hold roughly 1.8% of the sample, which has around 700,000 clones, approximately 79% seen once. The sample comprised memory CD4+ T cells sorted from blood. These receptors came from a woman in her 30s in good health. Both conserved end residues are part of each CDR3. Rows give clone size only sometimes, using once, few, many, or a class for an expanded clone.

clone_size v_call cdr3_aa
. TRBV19 CASERIAFGNEQFF
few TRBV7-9 CASSQGYGYTF
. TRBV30 CAWSGAHSDYSPLHF
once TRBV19 CASKTDNQPQHF
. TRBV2 CASLPGGTWKKLFF
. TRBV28 CASSFSAGQTGVGYTF
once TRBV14 CASSPRHITSSYEQYF
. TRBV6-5 CASSQYNEQFF
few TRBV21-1 CASLQKDEQYF
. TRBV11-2 CASSFGSLLYEQYF
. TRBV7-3 CASSSYLEETQYF
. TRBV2 CASSEVQRHQPQHF
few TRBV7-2 CASSPTGTRYTGELFF
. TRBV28 CASSSPGDRGRREPQHF
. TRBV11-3 CASSLDNPCSGNTIYF